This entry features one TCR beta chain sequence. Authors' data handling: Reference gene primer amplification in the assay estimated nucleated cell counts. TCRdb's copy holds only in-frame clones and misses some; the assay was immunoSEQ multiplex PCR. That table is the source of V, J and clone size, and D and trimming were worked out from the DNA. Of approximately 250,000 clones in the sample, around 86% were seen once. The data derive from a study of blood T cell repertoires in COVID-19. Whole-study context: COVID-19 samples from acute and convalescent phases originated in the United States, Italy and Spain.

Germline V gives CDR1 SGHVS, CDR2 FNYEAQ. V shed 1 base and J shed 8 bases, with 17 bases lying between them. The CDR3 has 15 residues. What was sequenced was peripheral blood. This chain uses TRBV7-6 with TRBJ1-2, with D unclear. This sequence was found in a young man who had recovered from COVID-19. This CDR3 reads CASSLGAWMKGGYTF. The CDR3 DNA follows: TGTGCCAGCAGCTTAGGGGCGTGGATGAAAGGCGGCTACACCTTC. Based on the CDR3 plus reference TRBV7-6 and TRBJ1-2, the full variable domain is GAGVSQSPRYKVTKRGQDVALRCDPISGHVSLYWYRQALGQGPEFLTYFNYEAQQDKSGLPNDRFSAERPEGSISTLTIQRTEQRDSAMYRCASSLGAWMKGGYTFGSGTRLTVV.